This T cell receptor (beta chain) was observed in a study of T-cell memory formation after mild COVID-19. Study-level background: TCR clusters were largely donor specific. General observations from the study: The appearance of some responding clones in pre-infection memory suggested that cross-reactive memory joined. Among clones peaking at day 37 in the second wave, SARS-CoV-2 specificity remained unconfirmed.

Each CDR3 protein is one row after TCRdb ran MiXCR on the 5' RACE reads. Seen here are fewer than 95,000 distinct CDR3 sequences, more than 12% observed once, and the top ten hold under 45%. Germline values: CDR1 SEHNR, CDR2 FQNEAQ (reference sequence). The CDR3 is 14 residues long. V dropped 5 bases and J dropped 6 bases, with 14 bases sitting between them. As for this clonotype: Its antigen is not identified.

The origin of this receptor is a man between 18 and 29 years old who had mild COVID-19 (a few samples of this study predate the infection). Cell type and time point are not known. The sample consisted of PBMCs or a T cell subset sorted from them (not recorded which). The chain has TRBV7-9 and TRBJ1-5; tentative D call: TRBD1 (6 bases). This CDR3 is CASSPEGGAQPQHF. For the CDR3, the DNA is TGTGCCAGCAGCCCCGAGGGGGGGGCTCAGCCCCAGCATTTT.